The clone carrying this TCR beta chain was counted once. Its antigen remains unknown. The source of the sample is a study of cytomegalovirus exposure and HLA in healthy donors. Across the whole study: Early released data had tens of millions of unique TCRs, all coming from HLA-typed donors. Notes on the study in general: Later analysis revealed greater clonal expansion in HLA-associated TCR beta chains than in equally common others.

Researchers ran the PCR with 60 Vbeta and 13 Jbeta primers. The assay was immunoSEQ multiplex PCR, and TCRdb's table has in-frame clones only and misses some. The table has about 200,000 clones, 75% to 90% seen once. This sequence originates from a woman aged 40 to 50 in good health and CMV-seronegative. The source material was PBMCs.

The CDR3 bases are TGTGCCACCAGCGAGGAACTAGCGGCCATGAACACAGATACGCAGTATTTT. It yields the protein CATSEELAAMNTDTQYF. The chain carries TRBV15 and TRBJ2-3; 8 bases match TRBD2. CDR1 is LNHNV, CDR2 YYDKDF, per germline (reference sequence). This CDR3 is 17 amino acids long. V lost 5 bases, J lost 2 bases, and 12 bases stayed unmatched.